This TCR beta chain is drawn from a study of CD8 T cells in ankylosing spondylitis. Findings of the study overall: Among TCR beta sequences, a motif of several highly homologous variants appeared characteristic of ankylosing spondylitis blood.

The TCR beta libraries were generated through quantitative 5'-RACE incorporating molecular barcodes. TCRdb analysed the 5' RACE reads with MiXCR anew, one entry per CDR3 protein. The table includes some 150,000 distinct CDR3 sequences, approximately 10% detected once. This clonotype occurred many times. Antigen: not known. Trimming pared 1 base from V and 4 bases from J, leaving 8 bases between. The CDR3 has 13 residues. Per the germline V gene, CDR1 is SGHAT and CDR2 is FQNNGV. Sequenced material: blood, either unsorted or a sorted T cell fraction (not recorded which). This chain joins TRBV11-2 and TRBJ2-7; D gene unclear. The clonotype was recovered from a female donor with ankylosing spondylitis or in good health (not recorded which). CDR3 amino acids: CASSLGRLYEQYF. CDR3 DNA sequence: TGTGCCAGCAGCTTAGGACGCCTTTACGAGCAGTACTTC.